What follows is one T cell receptor (beta chain) and its context. What this receptor recognizes is not known. Base qualities are not at hand, and no much larger clone is one base apart. These data originate in a study of beta chain features in type 1 diabetes listed by TCRdb under 2018. Regarding the complete study: Mean age, gender distribution, total cell number and subset yield did not differ between patients and healthy donors. Across all samples, roughly 110,000,000 sorted cells were examined, and cell number per subset correlated strongly with RNA yield. In the study, recently diagnosed type 1 diabetes patients and matched healthy donors were compared on the TCRB repertoires of their sorted circulating CD4+ T cell subsets. Naive and central memory subsets were obtained from all 30 or so donors, but regulatory and stem cell-like memory subsets were isolated from only 8 patients and about 8 healthy donors. Study-level results and caveats: HLA sub-analyses involved small numbers of individuals, so any influence of HLA type on TCRB rearrangement remained unresolved. Naive, central memory and regulatory TCRB repertoires appeared to be more alike among patients than among healthy donors. Type 1 diabetes patients showed a moderate but significant shortening of TCRB CDR3 length in all four CD4+ subsets. Shorter templates might have been favored by PCR, but patient and control samples were amplified and corrected together, so both groups would have been affected equally by any skew. At VDJ recombination sites, patients with type 1 diabetes made fewer insertions and deleted more nucleotides, a pattern implying thymic rearrangement abnormalities. Because cDNA rather than genomic DNA was sequenced, highly expressing activated cells could have been over-represented, although no difference in activation and CD3 levels was found between groups.

V and J are truncated by 5 bases and 5 bases respectively, leaving an intervening sequence of 16 bases. Per the germline V gene, SGHDT is the CDR1 and YYEEEE is the CDR2. The CDR3 contains 14 residues, cysteine and phenylalanine counted. CDR3 DNA is the only sequence kept; it has 42 bases, read in frame from the first base. The High Capacity cDNA Reverse Transcription Kit was used to reverse transcribe all of the isolated RNA, meaning that expressed TCRB transcripts were what got sequenced. Naive, central memory and regulatory T cell samples underwent deep immunoSEQ sequencing, averaging around 4 million total reads per sample. Sorted cells were lysed in RLT buffer and RNA was extracted with DNase-treated RNeasy Micro or Mini kits, depending on cell number. To prevent cross-contamination, every cell subset was processed on its own, while patient and healthy donor samples were processed together. The immunoSEQ multiplex PCR was used to amplify TCRB sequences from cDNA, generating 87-bp fragments that spanned the CDR3 region. Sequencing of the amplicons was performed on the Illumina HiSeq platform. In the authors' own workflow: Synthetic template baselines were used to correct PCR bias computationally, reads within Hamming distance 2 were collapsed, and singletons that could not be merged were discarded. Reads were aligned to IMGT to assign V, D and J genes, CDR3 length, and insertions or deletions at six rearrangement sites. Clonotype counts were normalized to sorted cell number within each subset before computing true diversity and Gini coefficients with the tcR R package. Repertoire sharing was quantified using the overlap coefficient calculated on TCRB nucleotide sequences. Out-of-frame TCRB sequences from naive cells were analyzed to stand in for the pre-selection repertoire. TCRdb mirrors the immuneACCESS table, restricted to in-frame sequences. Some clones are absent from its copies; in checked studies, under half trace to an unresolved V gene, and the reason for the others is unknown. The DNA was the basis for D and trimming; V, J and clone size are from that table. Recorded for this sample are about 250,000 clones; roughly 14% of them occurred a single time. The ten most abundant clones make up about 0.026% of the sample.

Each donor gave one peripheral blood draw, averaging around 120 mL, which was collected into heparinised tubes. Naive, central memory, regulatory and stem cell-like memory CD4+ T cells were sorted on a BD FACSAria II using a panel including CD45RO, CCR7, CD25, CD127, CD95 and CD27. All sorted populations exceeded 95% purity. Right away, PBMCs were isolated by Lymphoprep density gradient centrifugation and were stained directly, with no culture step. So that batch effects would be minimized, each experiment stained and sorted samples in pairs, pairing one healthy donor with one patient. The sample comprised naive CD4+ T cells from blood. This sample's cell subset or site label indicates: true naive CD4+ T cells. The rearrangement combines TRBV5-6 with TRBJ1-2; TRBD1 is perhaps the D gene, given 6 matching bases. The receptor's source is a middle-aged woman in good health. The DNA is as follows: TGTGCCAGCAGTAACGGACAGCCAAGATATGGCTACACCTTC. Its coded protein is CASSNGQPRYGYTF.